This record covers a single T cell receptor beta chain. Its antigen is still unknown. Here immunoSEQ multiplex PCR was the method, and the copy in TCRdb shows in-frame clones only, minus some. The sample holds 25,000 to 35,000 clones, approximately 91% seen once. The CDR3 totals 13 residues. Germline lookup yields CDR1 MNHEY and CDR2 SVGAGI. Between the trimmed V and J ends, which lost 6 bases and 11 bases, there was a span of 19 bases. These data are taken from a study of T cells in localized non-small cell lung cancer. General observations from the study: A raised T cell density in blood coincided with lengthier overall survival. Uninvolved adjacent lung showed higher T cell clonality than tumor. For the top 100 tumor clones, a median about 56 also appeared in adjacent lung. Heterogeneity within the tumor remains possible, as just one region underwent sequencing.

The input for sequencing was peripheral blood, taken before any cancer treatment. The chain employs TRBV6-5 and TRBJ1-1; D gene uncertain. This sequence was found in a female donor at least 60 years old with stage I lung adenocarcinoma. The CDR3 region has the DNA TGTGCCAGCAGACTACCCACCGGGATGTGGGCTTTCTTT. Protein product: CASRLPTGMWAFF.